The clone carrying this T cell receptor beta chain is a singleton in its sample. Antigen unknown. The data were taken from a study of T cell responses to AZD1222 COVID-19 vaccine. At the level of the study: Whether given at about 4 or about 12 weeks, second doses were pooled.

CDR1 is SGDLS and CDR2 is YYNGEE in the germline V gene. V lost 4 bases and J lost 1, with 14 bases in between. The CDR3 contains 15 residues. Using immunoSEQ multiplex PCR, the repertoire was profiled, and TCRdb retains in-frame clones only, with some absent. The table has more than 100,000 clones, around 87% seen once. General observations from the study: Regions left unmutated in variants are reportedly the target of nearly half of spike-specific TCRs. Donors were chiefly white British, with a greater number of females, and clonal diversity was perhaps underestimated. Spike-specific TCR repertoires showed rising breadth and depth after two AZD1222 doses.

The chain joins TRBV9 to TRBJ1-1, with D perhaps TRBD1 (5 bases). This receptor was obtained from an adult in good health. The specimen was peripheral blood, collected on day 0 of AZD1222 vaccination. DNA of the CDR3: TGTGCCAGCAGCCCGCGTCCCAGGGAGAACACTGAAGCTTTCTTT. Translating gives CASSPRPRENTEAFF.